This T cell receptor beta chain was sequenced for a study of cytomegalovirus exposure and HLA in healthy donors. Study-level findings and limits: The TCR clusters that emerged in the first cohort tended, a later analysis found, to co-occur in the 95 to 150 validation repertoires. Three chains linked to CMV were shown in vitro to be specific for CMV antigens.

Profiling relied on immunoSEQ multiplex PCR, and the TCRdb table lists in-frame clones only, not all of them. The sample has 65,000 to 100,000 clones, 93% seen once. Germline CDR1 reads SGHRS; CDR2 reads YFSETQ. CDR3 size: 15 residues. V shed 4 bases and J shed 3 bases, with 16 bases lying between them. Details on this clone: The antigen is undetermined.

The chain uses TRBV5-1 and TRBJ2-5; TRBD1 might be the D (6 bases). Sequencing used PBMCs. The sequence came from a woman aged 25 to 39 in good health and CMV-seronegative. The CDR3 sequence is CASSRQTRQEETQYF. CDR3 coding DNA: TGCGCCAGCAGCAGACAAACTCGACAGGAAGAGACCCAGTACTTC. The full variable domain, rest sourced from reference TRBV5-1 and TRBJ2-5, is KAGVTQTPRYLIKTRGQQVTLSCSPISGHRSVSWYQQTPGQGLQFLFEYFSETQRNKGNFPGRFSGRQFSNSRSEMNVSTLELGDSALYLCASSRQTRQEETQYFGPGTRLLVL.